The T cell receptor beta chain under discussion was sequenced for a study of blood T cell repertoires in COVID-19. Whole-study context: Acute-phase and convalescent COVID-19 samples originated in the United States, Italy and Spain. T cells, B-cell-depleted T cells, or PBMCs provided the cDNA or gDNA that served as material.

V was trimmed by 2 bases and J by 0 bases, leaving 20 bases between them. Germline values: CDR1 MGHRA, CDR2 YSYEKL. The CDR3 runs 18 residues. Authors' processing steps: How many nucleated cells were present was estimated from reference gene primer amplification. TCRdb's copy holds only in-frame clones and misses some; the assay was immunoSEQ multiplex PCR. The V and J calls and clone size are taken from that table; D and trimming were inferred from the DNA. Seen here are 450,000 to 500,000 clones, 80% to 90% observed once, and the top ten hold more than 3%. Sequences were obtained from peripheral blood. The clonotype comes from a human donor in a cohort sampled during active COVID-19. The V call is TRBV4-1, the J call TRBJ2-7; D perhaps matches TRBD2 (8 bases). The DNA for the CDR3 is TGCGCCAGCAGCCAAAGGACAGGATCAGCGGGAGTCTCCTACGAGCAGTACTTC. This sequence encodes CASSQRTGSAGVSYEQYF.